This T cell receptor (beta chain) originates from a study of Graves' ophthalmopathy and Graves' hyperthyroidism. Whole-study findings and limits: Most expanded clonotypes in thyroid above 0.001 frequency also showed up in blood.

Stable hyperthyroidism was defined by absence of ophthalmopathy within 18 months of follow-up. Hyperthyroidism cases were recent diagnoses of under 2 months' duration in people aged 18 to 65. In this sample, this clonotype turned up many times. What it recognizes is unknown. Trimming stripped 6 bases from V and 3 bases from J, with 14 bases between. Germline values: CDR1 MNHEY, CDR2 SVGAGI. CDR3 length: 15 residues. Beta-chain TCR CDR3 regions were amplified from RNA transcripts. First-round RT-PCR employed HTBI primers, with a second-round multiplex PCR after it. From the multiplex PCR reads, TCRdb called clonotypes with MiXCR, one entry per CDR3 protein. The repertoire holds 30,000 to 50,000 distinct CDR3 sequences, with roughly 52% as singletons.

The material sequenced was peripheral blood. V is TRBV6-5 and J is TRBJ1-4; no clear D gene. The sequence was collected from an adult woman with stable Graves' hyperthyroidism. The CDR3 protein is CASRASMTPNEKLFF. CDR3 coding DNA: TGTGCCAGCAGGGCCTCGATGACGCCTAATGAAAAACTGTTTTTT.